The entry below describes one TCR beta chain. Method: immunoSEQ multiplex PCR; TCRdb's copy keeps in-frame clones and lacks some. This sample carries nearly 110,000 clones, 75% to 90% of them seen once, and the ten largest clones take about 4.5%. This specimen belongs to a study of T cell responses to AZD1222 COVID-19 vaccine. This CDR3 is 12 amino acids long. From germline, CDR1 is SGHTA and CDR2 FQGNSA. V was pared by 5 bases and J by 7 bases, with 4 bases of the junction left unmatched. The chain uses TRBV7-2 and TRBJ1-2; 7 bases are a match to TRBD1. The specimen was peripheral blood, collected on day 0 of AZD1222 vaccination. The receptor was derived from an adult in good health. CDR3 DNA: TGTGCCAGCAGCCCCGACAGGGTTGGCTACACCTTC. Its protein product is CASSPDRVGYTF.